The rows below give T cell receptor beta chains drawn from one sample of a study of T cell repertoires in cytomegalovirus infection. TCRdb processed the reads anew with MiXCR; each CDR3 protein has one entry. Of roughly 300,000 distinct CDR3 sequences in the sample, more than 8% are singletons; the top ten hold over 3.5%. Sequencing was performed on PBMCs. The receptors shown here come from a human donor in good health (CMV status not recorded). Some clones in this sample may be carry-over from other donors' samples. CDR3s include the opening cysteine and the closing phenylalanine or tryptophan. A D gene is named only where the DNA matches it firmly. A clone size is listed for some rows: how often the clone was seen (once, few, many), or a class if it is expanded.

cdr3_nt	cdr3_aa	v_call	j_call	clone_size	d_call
TGTGCCAGCAGCTTAGGCCCCCACGAGACCCAGTACTTC	CASSLGPHETQYF	TRBV7-8	TRBJ2-5	many	-
TGTGCCACCAGCAGAGATCAGGGGCGGGGGGGCAATGAGCAGTTCTTC	CATSRDQGRGGNEQFF	TRBV15	TRBJ2-1	-	TRBD2
TGTGCCAGCAGCGTAGGGACCAGAAGTAAGACCCAGTACTTC	CASSVGTRSKTQYF	TRBV9	TRBJ2-5	few	-
TGTGCCAGCTCACCCCTCCCAGGGGAGGGATACAATGAGCAGTTCTTC	CASSPLPGEGYNEQFF	TRBV18	TRBJ2-1	-	-
TGCAGCGCCTCACCGTTACAGGGGCCAGATACGCAGTATTTT	CSASPLQGPDTQYF	TRBV29-1	TRBJ2-3	few	TRBD1
TGTGCCAGCAGTCGGACTCTTGAGACCCAGTACTTC	CASSRTLETQYF	TRBV2	TRBJ2-5	many	-
TGTGCCAGCAGCGGTGGGACTAGCGCCCGAACCGGGGAGCTGTTTTTT	CASSGGTSARTGELFF	TRBV7-2	TRBJ2-2	few	TRBD2
TGTGCCAGCAGCCGGGACAGGGGGGGAGAGACCCAGTACTTC	CASSRDRGGETQYF	TRBV7-2	TRBJ2-5	medium-sized	TRBD1
TGTGCCAGTAGTAGTAGGGGATGGGGCAATCAGCCCCAGCATTTT	CASSSRGWGNQPQHF	TRBV19	TRBJ1-5	-	-
TGTGCCATCAGTGTAAGGGGCGCGGAGACCCAGTACTTC	CAISVRGAETQYF	TRBV10-3	TRBJ2-5	-	-
TGTGCCAGTAAATGGGGGGCGACGAGCAATCAGCCCCAGCATTTT	CASKWGATSNQPQHF	TRBV19	TRBJ1-5	few	-
TGTGCCAGCAGCCGGAGGTTGAACACTGAAGCTTTCTTT	CASSRRLNTEAFF	TRBV7-6	TRBJ1-1	many	-
TGTGCCACCAGGGACAGAGTTAATGAAAAACTGTTTTTT	CATRDRVNEKLFF	TRBV7-2	TRBJ1-4	many	TRBD1
TGCAGCGTTGACTCTACAGGGGGCAACACTGAAGCTTTCTTT	CSVDSTGGNTEAFF	TRBV29-1	TRBJ1-1	-	TRBD1
TGTGCCAGCAGCCCCGCGGGTCTCTCTAACACTGAAGCTTTCTTT	CASSPAGLSNTEAFF	TRBV28	TRBJ1-1	many	-
TGTGCCAGCAGTTTCGCGCTTGAGACCCAGTACTTC	CASSFALETQYF	TRBV12-3/TRBV12-4	TRBJ2-5	few	-
TGTGCCAGCAGTTTTAGACAAACTAATGAAAAACTGTTTTTT	CASSFRQTNEKLFF	TRBV12-3/TRBV12-4	TRBJ1-4	-	-
TGTGCCAGCAGTAATACCCGGACAGGGGGTCCAGATACGCAGTATTTT	CASSNTRTGGPDTQYF	TRBV12-3/TRBV12-4	TRBJ2-3	many	TRBD1
TGTGCCAGTAGCCAGTCCGGGACTAGCGGGGGTTACACCGGGGAGCTGTTTTTT	CASSQSGTSGGYTGELFF	TRBV19	TRBJ2-2	-	TRBD2
TGTGCCAGCAGCCTCGGCGGCGGCAATCAGCCCCAGCATTTT	CASSLGGGNQPQHF	TRBV7-2	TRBJ1-5	many	-
TGTGCCAGCAGCTTATCGACTGGGAGGGAAGCTTTCTTT	CASSLSTGREAFF	TRBV7-8	TRBJ1-1	many	-
TGCAGCGTTTCGACCGTGAACACTGAAGCTTTCTTT	CSVSTVNTEAFF	TRBV29-1	TRBJ1-1	-	-
TGTGCCAGCAGTACTACAGGGAACCCCCTGTATTTT	CASSTTGNPLYF	TRBV28	TRBJ2-3	-	-
TGTGCCAGCTCACCTGACAGGGAGTCACCCCTCCACTTT	CASSPDRESPLHF	TRBV18	TRBJ1-6	few	TRBD1
TGTGCCAGCAGTTTAGTCCCGGCAGCCGCCTACGAGCAGTACTTC	CASSLVPAAAYEQYF	TRBV12-3/TRBV12-4	TRBJ2-7	-	-
TGTGCCATCAGTGAGTTAGGGGGACTACGCCCCAACGAGCGGTACTTC	CAISELGGLRPNERYF	TRBV10-3	TRBJ2-7	once	-
TGTGCCAGCAGCCCAGGACAGGGGATTAAGAGCAATCAGCCCCAGCATTTT	CASSPGQGIKSNQPQHF	TRBV7-2	TRBJ1-5	many	TRBD1
TGTGCCAGTAGATCCGTGATGCTGGATCAGCCCCAGCATTTT	CASRSVMLDQPQHF	TRBV2	TRBJ1-5	once	-
TGTGCCAGCAGGCCCGCCCCGGGGACTAGCGGGAGCTATATGTACAATGAGCAGTTCTTC	CASRPAPGTSGSYMYNEQFF	TRBV12-3/TRBV12-4	TRBJ2-1	many	TRBD2
TGTGCCAGTAGCAGGGCAAACACTGAAGCTTTCTTT	CASSRANTEAFF	TRBV19	TRBJ1-1	many	-
TGTGCCAGCGGGCCAGGGGTGACGGCTCAGCCCCAGCATTTT	CASGPGVTAQPQHF	TRBV6-2/TRBV6-3	TRBJ1-5	few	-
TGTGCCAGCAGCTCCACAGGGGGGATTGGCGAAAAACTGTTTTTT	CASSSTGGIGEKLFF	TRBV7-3	TRBJ1-4	few	TRBD1
TGTGCCAGCAGCTTAGCCGAGAGGTTGGGAAGCTCCTACAATGAGCAGTTCTTC	CASSLAERLGSSYNEQFF	TRBV7-9	TRBJ2-1	many	-
TGTGCCAGCAGCTTCCGACTAGCGGGGAGGGCAGATACGCAGTATTTT	CASSFRLAGRADTQYF	TRBV7-2	TRBJ2-3	medium-sized	TRBD2
TGTGCCAGCAGTCGATCTACAGGGGATGAGCAGTTCTTC	CASSRSTGDEQFF	TRBV6-2/TRBV6-3	TRBJ2-1	many	TRBD1
TGTGCCAGCAGCCGACTGGCCAACGTCCTGACTTTC	CASSRLANVLTF	TRBV7-9	TRBJ2-6	many	-
TGTGCCAGCAGTAGGACAGGGGAGGTCGGGGAGCTGTTTTTT	CASSRTGEVGELFF	TRBV12-3/TRBV12-4	TRBJ2-2	few	TRBD1
TGTGCCAGCAGCTTCCGGGCGAGTGCCCCAGATCGCACAGATACGCAGTATTTT	CASSFRASAPDRTDTQYF	TRBV7-2	TRBJ2-3	many	-
TGTGCCAGTAGTATTGTGGATTCACCCCTCCACTTT	CASSIVDSPLHF	TRBV19	TRBJ1-6	few	-
TGCGCCAGCAGCCAAGACGCGGTGCCTAGTCGGAAGTATTTT	CASSQDAVPSRKYF	TRBV4-3	TRBJ2-3	many	-
TGTGCCATCAGTGAGTTAGGGCCGCGTACTGGAAACACCATATATTTT	CAISELGPRTGNTIYF	TRBV10-3	TRBJ1-3	-	-
TGTGCCAGCAGCGCCCTCGGACTAGCGGGAGTAGTTGAGCAGTTCTTC	CASSALGLAGVVEQFF	TRBV9	TRBJ2-1	few	TRBD2
TGTGCCAGCAGGCGGACAGGGCCAAATACCGGGGAGCTGTTTTTT	CASRRTGPNTGELFF	TRBV6-6	TRBJ2-2	-	TRBD1
TGCGCCAGCAGCTTGGCCGTCCGTCCAGCGGGTGAAAAACTGTTTTTT	CASSLAVRPAGEKLFF	TRBV5-1	TRBJ1-4	-	-
TGTGCCAGCATTGGGACTAGCGGTTTCAATGAGCAGTTCTTC	CASIGTSGFNEQFF	TRBV6-6	TRBJ2-1	-	TRBD2
TGTGCCAGCAGCCCAGGGGCTGCTAATGAAAAACTGTTTTTT	CASSPGAANEKLFF	TRBV7-6	TRBJ1-4	many	-
TGCAGTGCTAGTGGGACTAGCGGGGGGGGGGTTGAGCAGTTCTTC	CSASGTSGGGVEQFF	TRBV20-1	TRBJ2-1	-	TRBD2
TGTGCCAGCAGCCACCCCCGGGAAGGGGAAGTTATCTCTGGAAACACCATATATTTT	CASSHPREGEVISGNTIYF	TRBV7-9	TRBJ1-3	few	-
TGTGCCAGCAGTGTAGGGGACAATAGCAATCAGCCCCAGCATTTT	CASSVGDNSNQPQHF	TRBV12-3/TRBV12-4	TRBJ1-5	-	-
TGTGCCACCCGGATGGGTTACGAGCAGTACTTC	CATRMGYEQYF	TRBV15	TRBJ2-7	few	-
TGTGCCAGCAGTCCTACGGGGGACGCTGAAGCTTTCTTT	CASSPTGDAEAFF	TRBV27	TRBJ1-1	many	-
TGTGCCAGCAGCCAAGATGAGACGGAGACCCAGTACTTC	CASSQDETETQYF	TRBV3-1	TRBJ2-5	many	-
TGTGCCAGCCCCGGCCAGGGGGGCAATCAGCCCCAGCATTTT	CASPGQGGNQPQHF	TRBV6-4	TRBJ1-5	-	TRBD1
TGTGCCAGCAGCACCGGCCTCGAGGGACTAGGCCACGTGTGG	CASSTGLEGLGHVW	TRBV7-2	TRBJ2-1	few	TRBD2
TGTGCCAGCAGCCCCCAATTTAATCCGGGTCGGGCGCAGTATTTT	CASSPQFNPGRAQYF	TRBV11-2	TRBJ2-3	few	-
TGTGCCAGCAGTAGAGGGATCGGGGAGCTGTTTTTT	CASSRGIGELFF	TRBV25-1	TRBJ2-2	-	-
TGTGCCAGCAGCCAATGGGGGGGCGTCGAGGAGACCCAGTACTTC	CASSQWGGVEETQYF	TRBV7-9	TRBJ2-5	many	-
TGCAGTGCTACGCCCTCTGAGGCGGCACAAGAGACCCAGTACTTC	CSATPSEAAQETQYF	TRBV20-1	TRBJ2-5	few	-
TGTGCCAGCAGTGACAGACTAGCATCCTACAATGAGCAGTTCTTC	CASSDRLASYNEQFF	TRBV6-1	TRBJ2-1	many	TRBD2